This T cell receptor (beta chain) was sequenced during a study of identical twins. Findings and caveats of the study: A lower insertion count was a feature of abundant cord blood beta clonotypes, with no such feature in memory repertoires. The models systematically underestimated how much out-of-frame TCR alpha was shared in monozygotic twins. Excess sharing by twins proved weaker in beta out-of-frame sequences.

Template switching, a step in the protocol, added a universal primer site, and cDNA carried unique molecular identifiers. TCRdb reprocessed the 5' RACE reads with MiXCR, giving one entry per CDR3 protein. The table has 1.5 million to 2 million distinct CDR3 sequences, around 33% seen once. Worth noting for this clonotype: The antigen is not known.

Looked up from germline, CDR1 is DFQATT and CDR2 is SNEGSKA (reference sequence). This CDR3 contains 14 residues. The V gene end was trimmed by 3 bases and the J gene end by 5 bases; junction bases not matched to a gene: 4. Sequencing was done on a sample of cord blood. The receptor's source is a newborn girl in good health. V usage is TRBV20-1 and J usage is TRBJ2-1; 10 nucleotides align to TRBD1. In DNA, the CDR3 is TGCAGTGCTAGGGGACAGGGGAGCGACAATGAGCAGTTCTTC. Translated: CSARGQGSDNEQFF.